This note documents a single TCR beta chain sequence. No cognate antigen has been identified for it. Base qualities are not at hand, and no much larger clone is one base apart. The CDR3 regions of human TCRbeta chains were analyzed by immunosequencing. In the paper's pipeline: TCRs in the repertoires were compared against a reference library of SARS-CoV-2-specific TCRs that had been generated with the MIRA antigen-specificity platform. Breadth meant the fraction of unique TCRs that were SARS-CoV-2-associated, whereas depth meant the fraction of total T cells that were SARS-CoV-2-associated. Each spike-specific TCR was assigned to its reactive spike region and to a CD4 or CD8 class using the MIRA data. Log10-transformed breadth and depth values were compared by one-way ANOVA with Sidak's multiple comparisons tests. Held by TCRdb, this immuneACCESS table contains in-frame sequences only and omits some clones. Under half of the omission traces to an unresolved V gene where checked; the cause of the rest is unknown. From that table come the V and J calls and clone size; the DNA was used to work out D and trimming. Recorded for this sample are about 54,000 clones; around 84% of them occurred a single time. Jointly, the top ten make up roughly a tenth of the sample.

The germline V gene supplies CDR1 MNHEY and CDR2 SVGAGI. From its cysteine to its phenylalanine, the CDR3 spans 14 amino acids. The retained sequence is limited to the CDR3, 42 bases, with the frame set at the first base. V is pruned by 5 bases and J by 4 bases, leaving 3 bases of the junction without a gene match. These data belong to a study of T cell responses to AZD1222 COVID-19 vaccine (dated by TCRdb to about 2021). Describing the broader study: AZD1222 recipients given second doses at about 4 weeks or at about 12 weeks were pooled, since spike-specific TCR depth and breadth were not found to differ between the two schedules. TCR sequencing was performed for 230 to 250 trial participants, of whom about 210 were given two doses of AZD1222 and approximately 25 were given two doses of MenACWY control vaccine. Trial participants were enrolled by age into 18-55, 56-69 and 70-plus year subgroups, with about 150, 28 and 57 TCR-sequenced participants respectively. Summary of the overall study and its limitations: Vaccine-associated CD4 TCRs spanned the whole spike protein, with dominant responses in regions 160-218 and 743-854. Participants were mostly white British and included more females than males, and it was suggested by the authors that clonal diversity may have been underestimated. Because no day 14 peak-response samples were available, the repertoires could be characterized only after the peak T cell response. Conclusions about previously exposed vaccinees are limited because only a handful of AZD1222 recipients were SARS-CoV-2 seropositive at baseline. In the small 56-69-year group, the increase in depth fell short of significance, most likely because of low power. Nearly half of unique spike-specific TCRs reportedly recognized epitopes outside regions mutated in the B.1.351 and B.1.1.7 variants. After two AZD1222 doses, both the breadth and the depth of spike-specific TCRs were significantly higher than at day 0 and than in MenACWY recipients.

The time point label, as the study defines it: baseline before first vaccination. Samples from vaccinated people were obtained from the UK trials COV001 and COV002, which included a single-blind randomized controlled phase 2/3 trial of AZD1222 (ChAdOx1 nCoV-19) in healthy adults. Trial participant PBMC samples were collected at day 0 and day 28 after the second dose for TCRbeta chain sequencing. The V and J genes are TRBV6-5 and TRBJ2-3; 10 central bases correspond to TRBD2. Sequenced here: peripheral blood, sampled on day 0 of AZD1222 vaccination. The TCR sequence derives from an adult in good health. The CDR3 here reads CASSLAGAADTQYF. The DNA is TGTGCCAGCAGTCTAGCGGGAGCAGCAGATACGCAGTATTTT.